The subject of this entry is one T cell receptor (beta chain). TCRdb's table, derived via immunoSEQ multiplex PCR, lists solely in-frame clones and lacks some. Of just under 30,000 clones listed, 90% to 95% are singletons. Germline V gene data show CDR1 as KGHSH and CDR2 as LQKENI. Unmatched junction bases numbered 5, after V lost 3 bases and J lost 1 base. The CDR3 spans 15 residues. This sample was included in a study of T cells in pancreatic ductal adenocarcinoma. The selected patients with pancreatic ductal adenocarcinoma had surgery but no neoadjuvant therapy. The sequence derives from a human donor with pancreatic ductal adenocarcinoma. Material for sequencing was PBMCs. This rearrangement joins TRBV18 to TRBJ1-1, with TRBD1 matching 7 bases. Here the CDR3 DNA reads TGTGCCAGCTCACCCGACAGGGTTTGGAACACTGAAGCTTTCTTT. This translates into CASSPDRVWNTEAFF.